The 30 T cell receptor beta chains reported below all come from one sample, sequenced in a study of shared clonotypes between healthy human individuals. Measured with immunoSEQ multiplex PCR; TCRdb has only the in-frame clones, and not every one. The sample lists about 1 million clones; about 75% were seen once. Sequenced sample: memory CD4+ T cells sorted from blood. The subset was: CD45RA-negative fraction. The receptors derive from a man aged 18 to 29 in good health.

This rearrangement joins TRBV10-3 to TRBJ1-3, with no clear D. V lost 0 bases and J lost 2, with 5 bases in between. CDR1 and CDR2 from the germline V gene are ENHRY and SYGVKD. This CDR3 is 14 amino acids long. The CDR3 DNA sequence: TGTGCCATCAGTGAGTCTGGTGCTGGAAACACCATATATTTT. Translated: CAISESGAGNTIYF.

The rearrangement links TRBV5-1 to TRBJ2-3; no definite D call. The CDR3 length is 15 residues. V gave up 1 base and J gave up 0 bases, with 9 bases separating them. Per the germline V gene, CDR1 is SGHRS and CDR2 is YFSETQ. CDR3 sequence (DNA): TGCGCCAGCAGCTTGTCCACAACGAGCACAGATACGCAGTATTTT. This gives the protein CASSLSTTSTDTQYF.

The rearrangement joins TRBV11-2 to TRBJ2-7; 9 bases map to TRBD1. Germline-derived CDR1 and CDR2 are SGHAT and FQNNGV. V lost 4 bases, J lost 2 bases, and 3 bases stayed unmatched. CDR3 size: 14 residues. The CDR3 loop reads CASSSTGGTYEQYF. Here the CDR3 DNA reads TGTGCCAGCAGCTCGACAGGGGGAACCTACGAGCAGTACTTC.

The chain couples TRBV5-1 to TRBJ2-2, with D perhaps matching TRBD1 (5 bases). Germline loops: CDR1 SGHRS, CDR2 YFSETQ. The CDR3 is 15 amino acids. V was pared by 1 base and J by 0 bases, with 7 bases between. The CDR3 sequence: CASSLMTANTGELFF. The CDR3 DNA reads TGCGCCAGCAGCTTGATGACAGCGAACACCGGGGAGCTGTTTTTT. The variable domain in full, with the rest retrieved from reference TRBV5-1 and TRBJ2-2, is KAGVTQTPRYLIKTRGQQVTLSCSPISGHRSVSWYQQTPGQGLQFLFEYFSETQRNKGNFPGRFSGRQFSNSRSEMNVSTLELGDSALYLCASSLMTANTGELFFGEGSRLTVL.

V and J are TRBV2 and TRBJ2-1, with TRBD2 matching over 12 bases. The CDR3 length is 15 residues. J gave up 9 bases and V 3 bases, and 6 bases lay outside the gene matches. The germline CDR1 and CDR2 sequences are SNHLY and FYNNEI. This CDR3 is CASSDASGRASEQFF. The CDR3 region has the DNA TGTGCCAGCAGTGATGCTAGCGGGAGGGCATCTGAGCAGTTCTTC. The entire variable domain, with the rest obtained from reference TRBV2 and TRBJ2-1, is as follows: EPEVTQTPSHQVTQMGQEVILRCVPISNHLYFYWYRQILGQKVEFLVSFYNNEISEKSEIFDDQFSVERPDGSNFTLKIRSTKLEDSAMYFCASSDASGRASEQFFGPGTRLTVL.

This CDR3 is CASSKGQLSNQPQHF. The CDR3 DNA sequence: TGTGCCAGCAGTAAGGGACAGCTGAGCAATCAGCCCCAGCATTTT. V gene TRBV2 combines with J gene TRBJ1-5, with TRBD1 matching 7 bases. V gave up 5 bases and J gave up 1 base; unmatched junction bases: 5. The germline gives CDR1 SNHLY, CDR2 FYNNEI. The CDR3 is 15 amino acids. The full variable domain, in which reference TRBV2 and TRBJ1-5 provide the parts outside the CDR3, is EPEVTQTPSHQVTQMGQEVILRCVPISNHLYFYWYRQILGQKVEFLVSFYNNEISEKSEIFDDQFSVERPDGSNFTLKIRSTKLEDSAMYFCASSKGQLSNQPQHFGDGTRLSIL.

This chain links TRBV5-1 with TRBJ2-2; D might be TRBD1 (6 bases). Germline CDR1 SGHRS, CDR2 YFSETQ. Trimming stripped 0 bases from V and 4 bases from J, with 10 bases between. This CDR3 is built from 15 residues. The CDR3: CASSLVQGSTGELFF. The DNA of the CDR3 is TGCGCCAGCAGCTTGGTACAGGGTAGCACCGGGGAGCTGTTTTTT.

V gene TRBV12-1 combines with J gene TRBJ1-1; whether TRBD1, the table's D call, matches the DNA was not checked. TRBV12-1 is termed a pseudogene. This CDR3 spans 15 amino acids. The CDR3 sequence is CASSFLINTNTEAFF. As DNA, the CDR3 is TGTGCCAGCAGCTTTTTGATAAACACGAACACTGAAGCTTTCTTT.

The CDR3 sequence: CASSLMRGAYGYTF. Here the CDR3 DNA reads TGTGCCAGCAGTTTGATGCGAGGGGCCTATGGCTACACCTTC. The V call is TRBV28, the J call TRBJ1-2; tentative D call: TRBD1 (5 bases). The CDR3 runs to 14 residues. CDR1 is MDHEN and CDR2 is SYDVKM in the germline V gene. V gave up 3 bases and J gave up 4 bases, with 12 bases separating them.

This chain joins TRBV2 and TRBJ1-2; D is ambiguous. Per the germline V gene, CDR1 is SNHLY and CDR2 is FYNNEI. The ends were cut back, 4 bases at V and 2 bases at J, with 11 bases in the middle. This CDR3 has 14 amino acids. The CDR3 is CASSGFGRNYGYTF. CDR3 nucleotide sequence: TGTGCCAGCAGTGGTTTCGGCAGAAACTATGGCTACACCTTC.

At least ten counts were recorded for this clone. This rearrangement joins TRBV2 to TRBJ2-7; 7 nucleotides line up with TRBD1. V lost 7 bases, J lost 2 bases, and 11 bases stayed unmatched. The CDR3 has 15 residues. The germline V gene encodes CDR1 SNHLY and CDR2 FYNNEI. CDR3 region: CASTIPGQLTYEQYF. The CDR3 DNA reads as TGTGCCAGCACTATACCGGGACAGCTAACCTACGAGCAGTACTTC.

V gene TRBV5-6 combines with J gene TRBJ1-6; tentatively, D is TRBD1 (5 bases). Trimming pared 4 bases from V and 7 bases from J, leaving 18 bases between. This CDR3 spans 16 amino acids. From germline, CDR1 is SGHDT and CDR2 YYEEEE. The CDR3 reads CASSLRGSPGNSPLHF. The CDR3 DNA sequence: TGTGCCAGCAGCCTGAGGGGCTCTCCCGGGAATTCACCCCTCCACTTT.

The chain employs TRBV6-5 and TRBJ2-7, with 7 bases fitting TRBD2. Germline trimming cut 2 bases from V and 1 base from J; bases unmatched to any gene: 5. Germline V gene lookup returns CDR1 MNHEY and CDR2 SVGAGI. The CDR3 is made up of 15 amino acids. CDR3 sequence reads: CASSYRGDGSYEQYF. The CDR3 DNA is TGTGCCAGCAGTTACCGGGGGGATGGATCCTACGAGCAGTACTTC.

The chain couples TRBV5-1 to TRBJ2-3; possibly TRBD2 for D (5 bases). The germline V gene has CDR1 SGHRS and CDR2 YFSETQ. V gave up 4 bases and J gave up 0 bases, with 12 bases separating them. The CDR3 spans 15 residues. CDR3 residues: CASSSDTGSTDTQYF. Here the CDR3 DNA reads TGCGCCAGCAGCAGCGACACGGGAAGCACAGATACGCAGTATTTT.

This chain uses TRBV19 with TRBJ2-1; possible D gene TRBD2, 6 bases. In germline, CDR1 is LNHDA, CDR2 SQIVND (reference sequence). V was trimmed by 7 bases and J by 0 bases, leaving 10 bases between them. The CDR3 spans 14 residues. The CDR3 sequence is CASTSDPSYNEQFF. The DNA of the CDR3 is TGTGCCAGTACTAGCGACCCCTCCTACAATGAGCAGTTCTTC. Variable domain in full (rest from reference TRBV19 and TRBJ2-1): DGGITQSPKYLFRKEGQNVTLSCEQNLNHDAMYWYRQDPGQGLRLIYYSQIVNDFQKGDIAEGYSVSREKKESFPLTVTSAQKNPTAFYLCASTSDPSYNEQFFGPGTRLTVL.

The chain has TRBV2 and TRBJ2-2, with 8 bases lining up with TRBD1. Germline V gene sequence: CDR1 SNHLY, CDR2 FYNNEI. V lost 4 bases and J lost 7; bases outside the gene matches: 8. The CDR3 has 15 amino acids. The CDR3 DNA reads as TGTGCCAGCAGTGTATTCCAGGGGGCCGGCGGGGAGCTGTTTTTT. Translated: CASSVFQGAGGELFF.

The J gene is TRBJ2-1, the V gene TRBV10-3, with TRBD1 matching over 10 bases. CDR1 is ENHRY, CDR2 SYGVKD, per germline. This CDR3 contains 14 residues. Unmatched junction bases numbered 3, after V lost 8 bases and J lost 2 bases. CDR3 DNA: TGTGCCATCGGCGGACAGGGGGCCTACAATGAGCAGTTCTTC. Amino acid sequence: CAIGGQGAYNEQFF.

The chain combines TRBV6-1 with TRBJ1-2; D unclear. The germline gives CDR1 MNHNS, CDR2 SASEGT. CDR3 length equals 14 residues. Trimming left V 6 bases short and J 2 bases short, with 13 bases between. The CDR3 region is CASSPLTRNYGYTF. DNA for the CDR3: TGTGCCAGCAGCCCCCTGACACGGAACTATGGCTACACCTTC.

The rearrangement joins TRBV5-1 to TRBJ2-3; TRBD2 aligns across 8 bases. This CDR3 contains 14 residues. Per germline, CDR1 SGHRS and CDR2 YFSETQ. The V gene end was trimmed by 7 bases and the J gene end by 1 base; junction bases not matched to a gene: 5. CDR3 nucleotides: TGCGCCAGCGGCGCGGGGGGTGGCACAGATACGCAGTATTTT. Amino acids: CASGAGGGTDTQYF.

This clone was seen more than once but under ten times. The rearrangement links TRBV18 to TRBJ2-3; D uncertain. This CDR3 comprises 14 residues. V lost 5 bases and J 3 bases, leaving 12 bases between the germline ends. Germline V gives CDR1 KGHSH, CDR2 LQKENI. CDR3 protein: CASSDTSPTDTQYF. In nucleotides, the CDR3 is TGTGCCAGCTCAGACACATCCCCTACAGATACGCAGTATTTT.

The chain is built from TRBV28 and TRBJ2-2; D ambiguous. Per germline, CDR1 MDHEN and CDR2 SYDVKM. Trimming removed 2 bases from V and 0 bases from J, with 7 bases in between. CDR3 length: 15 residues. CDR3 sequence reads: CASSLDRPNTGELFF. In DNA, the CDR3 is TGTGCCAGCAGTTTAGATAGGCCGAACACCGGGGAGCTGTTTTTT.

V and J are TRBV30 and TRBJ1-2, with unresolved D. Germline-derived CDR1 and CDR2 are GTSNPN and SVGIG (reference sequence). V lost 3 bases to trimming and J lost 0 bases, with 11 bases between them. CDR3 length: 14 residues. This CDR3 is CAWRGDGANYGYTF. The DNA for the CDR3 is TGTGCCTGGAGAGGAGACGGGGCTAACTATGGCTACACCTTC.

This sequence joins TRBV11-2 and TRBJ2-1, with no clear D. V lost 2 bases to trimming and J lost 4 bases, with 6 bases between them. This CDR3 comprises 13 residues. Per germline, CDR1 SGHAT and CDR2 FQNNGV. The DNA for the CDR3 is TGTGCCAGCAGCTTAACGAGGTACAATGAGCAGTTCTTC. This encodes CASSLTRYNEQFF.

J is TRBJ2-3 and V is TRBV6-5, with D perhaps TRBD1 (6 bases). Trimming shortened V by 5 bases and J by 2 bases, and 14 bases separated the two germline ends. The CDR3 is 15 residues long. Germline V gene data show CDR1 as MNHEY and CDR2 as SVGAGI. The CDR3 loop reads CASSPPGHATDTQYF. The CDR3 nucleotides are TGTGCCAGCAGTCCACCGGGACACGCCACAGATACGCAGTATTTT.

This clone was found a few times. The chain couples TRBV10-3 to TRBJ1-1; perhaps TRBD1 as D (6 bases). CDR1 is ENHRY, CDR2 SYGVKD, per germline. V lost 7 bases and J lost 1, with 13 bases in between. CDR3 length: 14 residues. The CDR3 nucleotides are TGTGCCATCAAGGCAGGGGCGCAGAACACTGAAGCTTTCTTT. As protein: CAIKAGAQNTEAFF.

This clone was found many times. The chain couples TRBV29-1 to TRBJ2-5, with a tentative D call TRBD1 (5 bases). Per the germline V gene, CDR1 is SQVTM and CDR2 is ANQGSEA. V gave up 6 bases and J gave up 7 bases, with 18 bases separating them. The CDR3 is 13 residues long. The CDR3 protein is CSVPQAGSATQYF. CDR3 nucleotide sequence: TGCAGCGTGCCCCAGGCAGGGTCGGCGACCCAGTACTTC.

This CDR3 is CAWSRGLDTGELFF. Here the CDR3 DNA reads TGTGCCTGGAGTCGTGGTTTGGACACCGGGGAGCTGTTTTTT. V is TRBV30 and J is TRBJ2-2; no definite D call. From germline, CDR1 is GTSNPN and CDR2 SVGIG (reference sequence). The CDR3 runs to 14 residues. The germline V and J ends were trimmed by 2 bases and 3 bases, with 10 bases remaining between them. The full variable domain, in which reference TRBV30 and TRBJ2-2 provide the parts outside the CDR3, is SQTIHQWPATLVQPVGSPLSLECTVEGTSNPNLYWYRQAAGRGLQLLFYSVGIGQISSEVPQNLSASRPQDRQFILSSKKLLLSDSGFYLCAWSRGLDTGELFFGEGSRLTVL.

For this clone: Other DNA sequences in the sample encode the same CDR3. The chain joins TRBV5-1 to TRBJ2-7; 11 bases agree with TRBD1. The CDR3 spans 15 residues. Germline values: CDR1 SGHRS, CDR2 YFSETQ. V shed 3 bases and J 4 bases; nucleotides not matched to a gene: 6. This CDR3 is CASSSGQGAPYEQYF. The CDR3 DNA follows: TGCGCCAGCAGCTCAGGACAGGGGGCGCCTTACGAGCAGTACTTC.

The chain joins TRBV18 to TRBJ1-2, with D perhaps matching TRBD1 (6 bases). The CDR3 runs 16 residues. Trimming stripped 5 bases from V and 0 bases from J, with 16 bases between. Germline assignment: CDR1 KGHSH and CDR2 LQKENI. This chain's CDR3 is CASSSIQGYTNYGYTF. The DNA for the CDR3 is TGTGCCAGCTCATCGATACAGGGCTATACTAACTATGGCTACACCTTC.

The J gene is TRBJ1-2, the V gene TRBV19; 11 bases line up with TRBD1. Trimming took 3 bases from V and 5 from J; bases not matched to a gene: 11. In germline, CDR1 is LNHDA, CDR2 SQIVND (reference sequence). This CDR3 is built from 17 residues. CDR3 amino acids: CASSMPGEDRGHYGYTF. CDR3 nucleotides: TGTGCCAGTAGTATGCCGGGCGAGGACAGGGGGCATTATGGCTACACCTTC.